Below, one TCR beta chain is given with its context. Its cognate antigen is unknown. A universal primer site arose from template switching, and cDNA bore unique molecular identifiers. Each CDR3 protein gets one entry after TCRdb re-called the 5' RACE reads with MiXCR. The sample comprises about 570,000 distinct CDR3 sequences, 7.5% to 10% of which are singletons, and roughly 3% rests with the top ten. The data are from a study of identical twins. Trimming shortened V by 1 base and J by 2 bases, and 12 bases separated the two germline ends. The germline V gene encodes CDR1 DFQATT and CDR2 SNEGSKA (reference sequence). The CDR3 runs to 14 residues. General study results and limits: The presence of invariant MAIT and iNKT cells could partly confound analyses of zero-insertion sequences. Without tracking the same donors, conclusions rested on cross-sectional statistical analysis. While abundant cord blood beta clonotypes carried fewer insertions, memory repertoires showed no such pattern.

The sample also formed part of further work on yellow fever vaccine responses in identical twins.

The chain is built from TRBV20-1 and TRBJ2-7, with D maybe TRBD1 (6 bases). The sample comprised PBMCs. The TCR was taken from a young woman in good health. CDR3 in DNA: TGCAGTGCTAGAGGGACAGATTGGACCTACGAGCAGTACTTC. Translation gives CSARGTDWTYEQYF.